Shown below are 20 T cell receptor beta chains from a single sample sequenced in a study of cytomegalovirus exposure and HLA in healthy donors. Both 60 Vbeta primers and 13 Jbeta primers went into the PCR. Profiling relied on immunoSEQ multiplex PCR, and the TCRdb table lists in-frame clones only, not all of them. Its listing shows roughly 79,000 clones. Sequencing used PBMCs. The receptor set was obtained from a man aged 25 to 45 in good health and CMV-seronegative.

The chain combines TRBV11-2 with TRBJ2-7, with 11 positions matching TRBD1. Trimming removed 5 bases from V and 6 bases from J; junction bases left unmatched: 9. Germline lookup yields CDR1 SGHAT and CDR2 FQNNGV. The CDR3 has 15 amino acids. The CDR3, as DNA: TGTGCCAGCAGCCGGCTCCGGGACAGGGGGATCGAGCAGTACTTC. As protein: CASSRLRDRGIEQYF.

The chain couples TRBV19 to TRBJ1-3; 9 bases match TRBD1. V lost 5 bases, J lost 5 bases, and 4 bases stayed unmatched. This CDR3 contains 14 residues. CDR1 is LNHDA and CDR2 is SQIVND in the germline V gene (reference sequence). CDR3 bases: TGTGCCAGTAGTCCGGGACAGGGAAGAAACACCATATATTTT. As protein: CASSPGQGRNTIYF.

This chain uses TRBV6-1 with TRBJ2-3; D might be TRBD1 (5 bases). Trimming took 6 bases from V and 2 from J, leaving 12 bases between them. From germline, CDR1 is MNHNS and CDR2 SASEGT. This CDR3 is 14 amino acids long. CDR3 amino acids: CASSVDINTDTQYF. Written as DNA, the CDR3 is TGTGCCAGCAGCGTGGACATAAACACAGATACGCAGTATTTT.

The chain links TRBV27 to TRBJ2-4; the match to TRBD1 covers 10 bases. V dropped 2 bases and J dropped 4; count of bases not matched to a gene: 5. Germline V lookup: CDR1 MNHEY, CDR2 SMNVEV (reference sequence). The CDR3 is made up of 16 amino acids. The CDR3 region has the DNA TGTGCCAGCAGTTTAATGGGGGACAGGGGAAAAAACATTCAGTACTTC. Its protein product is CASSLMGDRGKNIQYF.

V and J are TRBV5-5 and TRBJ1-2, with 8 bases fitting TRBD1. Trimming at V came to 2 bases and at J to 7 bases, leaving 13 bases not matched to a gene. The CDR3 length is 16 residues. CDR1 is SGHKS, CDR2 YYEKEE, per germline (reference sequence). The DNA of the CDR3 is TGTGCCAGCAGCTTATCCCAAATAGCAGGGGGCTTTGGCTACACCTTC. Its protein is CASSLSQIAGGFGYTF.

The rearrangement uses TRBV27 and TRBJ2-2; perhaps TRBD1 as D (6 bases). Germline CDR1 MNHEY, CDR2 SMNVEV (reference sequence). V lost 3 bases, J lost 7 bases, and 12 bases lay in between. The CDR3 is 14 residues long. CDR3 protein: CASSFYRDNGELFF. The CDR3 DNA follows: TGTGCCAGCAGTTTTTACAGGGACAACGGGGAGCTGTTTTTT.

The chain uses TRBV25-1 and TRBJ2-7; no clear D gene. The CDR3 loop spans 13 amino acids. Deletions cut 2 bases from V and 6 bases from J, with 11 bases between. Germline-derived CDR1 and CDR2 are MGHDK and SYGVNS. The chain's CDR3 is CASSERVVGEQYF. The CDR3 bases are TGTGCCAGCAGTGAACGGGTGGTTGGCGAGCAGTACTTC.

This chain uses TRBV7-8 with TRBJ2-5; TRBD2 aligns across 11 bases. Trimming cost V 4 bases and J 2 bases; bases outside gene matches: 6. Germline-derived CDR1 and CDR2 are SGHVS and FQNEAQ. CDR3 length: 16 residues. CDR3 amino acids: CASSSRLAGFQETQYF. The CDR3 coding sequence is TGTGCCAGCAGCTCCAGACTAGCGGGATTTCAAGAGACCCAGTACTTC. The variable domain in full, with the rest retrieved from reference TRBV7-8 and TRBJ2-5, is GAGVSQSPRYKVAKRGQDVALRCDPISGHVSLFWYQQALGQGPEFLTYFQNEAQLDKSGLPSDRFFAERPEGSVSTLKIQRTQQEDSAVYLCASSSRLAGFQETQYFGPGTRLLVL.

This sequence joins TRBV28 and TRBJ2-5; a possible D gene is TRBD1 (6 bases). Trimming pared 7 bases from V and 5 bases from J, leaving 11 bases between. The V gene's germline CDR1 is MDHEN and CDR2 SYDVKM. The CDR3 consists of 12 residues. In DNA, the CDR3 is TGTGCCAGCACTACAGGGTGGGAGACCCAGTACTTC. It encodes CASTTGWETQYF.

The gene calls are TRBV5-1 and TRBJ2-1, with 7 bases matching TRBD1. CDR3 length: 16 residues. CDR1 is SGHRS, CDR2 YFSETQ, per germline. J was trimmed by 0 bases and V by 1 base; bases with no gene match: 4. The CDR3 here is CASSLQGDSSYNEQFF. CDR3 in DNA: TGCGCCAGCAGCTTGCAGGGGGACAGCTCCTACAATGAGCAGTTCTTC.

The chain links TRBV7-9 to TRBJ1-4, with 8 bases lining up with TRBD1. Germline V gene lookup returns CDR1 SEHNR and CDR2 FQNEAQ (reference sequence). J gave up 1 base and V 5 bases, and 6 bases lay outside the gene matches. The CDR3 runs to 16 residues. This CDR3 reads CASSPGQGLTNEKLFF. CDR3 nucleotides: TGTGCCAGCAGCCCCGGACAGGGATTAACTAATGAAAAACTGTTTTTT.

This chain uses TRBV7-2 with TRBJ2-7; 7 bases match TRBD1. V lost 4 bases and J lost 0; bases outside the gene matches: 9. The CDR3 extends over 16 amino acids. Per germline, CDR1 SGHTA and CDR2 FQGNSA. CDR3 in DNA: TGTGCCAGCAGCTGGACGAGGGGACAGAGCTCCTACGAGCAGTACTTC. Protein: CASSWTRGQSSYEQYF.

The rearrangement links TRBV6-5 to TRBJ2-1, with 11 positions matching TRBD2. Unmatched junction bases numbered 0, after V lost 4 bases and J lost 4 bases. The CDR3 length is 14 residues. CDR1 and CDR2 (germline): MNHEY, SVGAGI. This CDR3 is CASSSSGGYNEQFF. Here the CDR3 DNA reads TGTGCCAGCAGTTCTAGCGGGGGGTACAATGAGCAGTTCTTC.

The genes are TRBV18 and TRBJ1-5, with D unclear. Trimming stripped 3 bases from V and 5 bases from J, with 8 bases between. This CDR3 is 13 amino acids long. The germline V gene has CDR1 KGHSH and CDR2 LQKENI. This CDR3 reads CASSPTGDQPQHF. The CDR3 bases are TGTGCCAGCTCACCCACCGGGGATCAGCCCCAGCATTTT.

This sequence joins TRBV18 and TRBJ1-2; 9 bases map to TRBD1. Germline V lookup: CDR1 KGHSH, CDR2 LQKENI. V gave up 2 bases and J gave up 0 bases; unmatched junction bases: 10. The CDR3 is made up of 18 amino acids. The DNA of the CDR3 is TGTGCCAGCTCACCAAAACCGCCCTGGGACAGGGCTAACTATGGCTACACCTTC. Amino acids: CASSPKPPWDRANYGYTF.

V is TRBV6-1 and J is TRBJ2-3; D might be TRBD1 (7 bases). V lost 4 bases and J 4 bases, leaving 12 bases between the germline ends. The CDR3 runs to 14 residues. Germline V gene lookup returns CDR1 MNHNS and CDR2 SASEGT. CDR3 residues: CASSGGGGADTQYF. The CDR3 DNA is TGTGCCAGCAGTGGAGGGGGCGGGGCAGATACGCAGTATTTT.

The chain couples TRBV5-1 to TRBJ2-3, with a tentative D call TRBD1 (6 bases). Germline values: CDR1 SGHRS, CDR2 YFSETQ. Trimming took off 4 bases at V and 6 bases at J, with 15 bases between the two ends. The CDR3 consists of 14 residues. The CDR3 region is CASSNGVGADTQYF. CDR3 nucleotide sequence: TGCGCCAGCAGCAATGGGGTGGGGGCTGATACGCAGTATTTT.

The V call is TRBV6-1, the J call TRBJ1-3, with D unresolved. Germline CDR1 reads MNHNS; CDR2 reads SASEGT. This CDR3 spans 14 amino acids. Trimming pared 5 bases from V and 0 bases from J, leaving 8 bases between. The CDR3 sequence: CASSNPYSGNTIYF. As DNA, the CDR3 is TGTGCCAGCAGTAACCCCTACTCTGGAAACACCATATATTTT.

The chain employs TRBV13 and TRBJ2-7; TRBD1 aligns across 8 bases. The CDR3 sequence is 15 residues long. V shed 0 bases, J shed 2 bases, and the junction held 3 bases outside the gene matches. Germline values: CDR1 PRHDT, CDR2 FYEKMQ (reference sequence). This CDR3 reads CASSLGDRAAYEQYF. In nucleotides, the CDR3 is TGTGCCAGCAGCTTAGGGGACAGGGCTGCCTACGAGCAGTACTTC.

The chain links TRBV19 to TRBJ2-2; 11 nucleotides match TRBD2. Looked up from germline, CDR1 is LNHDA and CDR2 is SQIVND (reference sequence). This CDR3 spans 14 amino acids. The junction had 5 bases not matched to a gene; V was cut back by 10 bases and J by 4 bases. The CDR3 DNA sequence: TGTGCCACAGACCTAGCGGGGGGCACCGGGGAGCTGTTTTTT. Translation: CATDLAGGTGELFF.